The 28 T cell receptor beta chains presented below share a single source sample, sequenced in a study of blood T cell repertoires in COVID-19. Repertoires were generated with immunoSEQ multiplex PCR, while TCRdb's copy carries only in-frame clones and drops some. Of more than 80,000 clones listed, approximately 88% are singletons. The material sequenced was peripheral blood. These receptors were collected from a woman older than 75 with active or convalescent COVID-19.

This clone has just one count. The rearrangement uses TRBV14 and TRBJ1-2; 7 nucleotides match TRBD1. Germline loops: CDR1 SGHDN, CDR2 FVKESK. CDR3 length: 16 residues. V trimming: 1 base; J trimming: 2 bases; junction bases outside the gene matches: 7. CDR3 nucleotide sequence: TGTGCCAGCAGCCAAGGACAGGGATTCGGGAACTATGGCTACACCTTC. This gives the protein CASSQGQGFGNYGYTF.

This rearrangement joins TRBV6-5 to TRBJ1-2, with a weak D call TRBD1 (6 bases). Trimming shortened V by 2 bases and J by 0 bases, and 10 bases separated the two germline ends. CDR3 size: 15 residues. CDR1 and CDR2 from the germline V gene are MNHEY and SVGAGI. The CDR3, as DNA: TGTGCCAGCAGTTACGCGGGGGCAGCTAACTATGGCTACACCTTC. Translated, it gives CASSYAGAANYGYTF.

CDR3 protein: CALGTGVGNTEAFF. The CDR3 DNA sequence: TGTGCCTTAGGGACAGGGGTGGGGAACACTGAAGCTTTCTTT. The chain has TRBV6-5 and TRBJ1-1, with TRBD1 matching over 10 bases. The CDR3 length is 14 residues. J was trimmed by 1 base and V by 11 bases; bases with no gene match: 7. Per germline, CDR1 MNHEY and CDR2 SVGAGI.

J is TRBJ1-2 and V is TRBV10-3, with TRBD1 matching over 9 bases. The CDR3 is made up of 14 amino acids. V lost 5 bases and J lost 2; bases outside the gene matches: 3. Per germline, CDR1 ENHRY and CDR2 SYGVKD. As DNA, the CDR3 is TGTGCCATCAGTACAGGGGGCAGGAACTATGGCTACACCTTC. It is translated as CAISTGGRNYGYTF.

The chain combines TRBV30 with TRBJ1-6; 10 nucleotides align to TRBD1. The J segment lost 6 bases and the V segment lost 5 bases, leaving 10 bases of the junction unmatched. Germline CDR1 GTSNPN, CDR2 SVGIG (reference sequence). The CDR3 contains 16 residues. The CDR3 here is CAWETAGTGVNSPLHF. In nucleotides, the CDR3 is TGTGCCTGGGAGACAGCCGGGACAGGGGTTAATTCACCCCTCCACTTT.

This clone was found a few times. V gene TRBV27 combines with J gene TRBJ1-6; 7 positions agree with TRBD1. V lost 7 bases and J lost 12; bases outside the gene matches: 12. The CDR3 length is 14 residues. Germline CDR1 and CDR2: MNHEY and SMNVEV (reference sequence). The DNA for the CDR3 is TGTGCCAGCAACCGAGGGGGCAGGGTGGGACCCCTCCACTTT. It is translated as CASNRGGRVGPLHF.

The gene calls are TRBV10-3 and TRBJ2-1; 9 positions agree with TRBD1. CDR1 and CDR2 (germline): ENHRY, SYGVKD. Trimming removed 6 bases from V and 9 bases from J; junction bases left unmatched: 9. This CDR3 has 14 residues. Written as DNA, the CDR3 is TGTGCCATCAGCGGAGACAGGGGGTCAGCTGAGCAGTTCTTC. Translated: CAISGDRGSAEQFF.

The rearrangement joins TRBV29-1 to TRBJ1-1; D might be TRBD1 (6 bases). Trimming stripped 3 bases from V and 5 bases from J, with 13 bases between. The CDR3 runs 13 residues. CDR1 and CDR2 from the germline V gene are SQVTM and ANQGSEA. The CDR3 reads CSVDRGAGTEAFF. The CDR3 coding sequence is TGCAGCGTTGACCGGGGGGCAGGGACTGAAGCTTTCTTT.

The rearrangement joins TRBV2 to TRBJ1-2, with a possible D match to TRBD1 (6 bases). Trimming removed 6 bases at V and 0 bases at J, with 8 bases between. The CDR3 extends over 13 amino acids. CDR1 SNHLY and CDR2 FYNNEI come from the germline V gene. The CDR3 protein is CASRQGPNYGYTF. DNA of the CDR3: TGTGCCAGCAGACAGGGTCCTAACTATGGCTACACCTTC.

The gene calls are TRBV11-2 and TRBJ2-5; 8 nucleotides agree with TRBD1. Germline V gene lookup returns CDR1 SGHAT and CDR2 FQNNGV. With V trimmed by 0 bases and J by 5 bases, 8 bases remained unmatched. This CDR3 has 16 residues. The CDR3 bases are TGTGCCAGCAGCTTAGATCCCAGGGGGCTTCGGGAGACCCAGTACTTC. Encoded protein: CASSLDPRGLRETQYF.

The gene calls are TRBV5-1 and TRBJ2-3; 12 bases are a match to TRBD2. J was trimmed by 5 bases and V by 4 bases; bases with no gene match: 5. CDR3 length: 15 amino acids. From germline, CDR1 is SGHRS and CDR2 YFSETQ. The CDR3 loop is CASSPTSGSIDTQYF. CDR3 in DNA: TGCGCCAGCAGCCCGACTAGCGGGAGTATAGATACGCAGTATTTT.

This rearrangement joins TRBV7-9 to TRBJ1-2; D perhaps matches TRBD1 (5 bases). The CDR3 totals 13 residues. Between the trimmed V and J ends, which lost 5 bases and 4 bases, there was a span of 11 bases. The germline V gene has CDR1 SEHNR and CDR2 FQNEAQ (reference sequence). DNA for the CDR3: TGTGCCAGCAGCCCGGGACTGAGCTATGGCTACACCTTC. Translation gives CASSPGLSYGYTF. The variable domain in full, completed from reference TRBV7-9 and TRBJ1-2, reads DTGVSQNPRHKITKRGQNVTFRCDPISEHNRLYWYRQTLGQGPEFLTYFQNEAQLEKSRLLSDRFSAERPKGSFSTLEIQRTEQGDSAMYLCASSPGLSYGYTFGSGTRLTVV.

This clone was recorded a few times. This chain uses TRBV25-1 with TRBJ1-1; 7 bases map to TRBD1. The CDR3 runs 13 residues. V was pared by 4 bases and J by 5 bases, with 4 bases of the junction left unmatched. Per the germline V gene, CDR1 is MGHDK and CDR2 is SYGVNS. CDR3 DNA: TGTGCCAGCAGTGGACAGGGAAGGACTGAAGCTTTCTTT. It specifies CASSGQGRTEAFF.

This chain uses TRBV7-8 with TRBJ2-2; 13 bases fit TRBD2. Germline V gene data show CDR1 as SGHVS and CDR2 as FQNEAQ. J was trimmed by 9 bases and V by 5 bases; bases with no gene match: 6. This CDR3 is 15 amino acids long. CDR3 sequence (DNA): TGTGCCAGCAGCAGCGGGACTAGCGGGACGCGGGAGCTGTTTTTT. Its protein is CASSSGTSGTRELFF. Using reference TRBV7-8 and TRBJ2-2 for the parts outside the CDR3, the full variable domain is GAGVSQSPRYKVAKRGQDVALRCDPISGHVSLFWYQQALGQGPEFLTYFQNEAQLDKSGLPSDRFFAERPEGSVSTLKIQRTQQEDSAVYLCASSSGTSGTRELFFGEGSRLTVL.

The chain couples TRBV19 to TRBJ2-4, with 7 bases lining up with TRBD1. CDR3 length: 15 residues. The germline CDR1 and CDR2 sequences are LNHDA and SQIVND (reference sequence). Trimming removed 3 bases from V and 3 bases from J; junction bases left unmatched: 5. CDR3 DNA sequence: TGTGCCAGTAGTATTGGGACAGCGGTCAAAAACATTCAGTACTTC. Amino acids: CASSIGTAVKNIQYF.

The chain uses TRBV15 and TRBJ2-2; no definite D call. The germline CDR1 and CDR2 sequences are LNHNV and YYDKDF (reference sequence). V was shortened by 0 bases and J by 2 bases, with 7 bases between the two germline ends. The CDR3 spans 15 residues. CDR3 in DNA: TGTGCCACCAGCAGAGATACTCTCAACACCGGGGAGCTGTTTTTT. Its protein product is CATSRDTLNTGELFF. Looking up the rest from reference TRBV15 and TRBJ2-2 gives the full variable domain: DAMVIQNPRYQVTQFGKPVTLSCSQTLNHNVMYWYQQKSSQAPKLLFHYYDKDFNNEADTPDNFQSRRPNTSFCFLDIRSPGLGDTAMYLCATSRDTLNTGELFFGEGSRLTVL.

This clone was recorded a few times. The V gene is TRBV5-1, the J gene TRBJ2-5, with TRBD1 matching 10 bases. CDR1 SGHRS and CDR2 YFSETQ come from the germline V gene. Trimming at V came to 4 bases and at J to 9 bases, leaving 9 bases not matched to a gene. CDR3 size: 14 residues. The CDR3, as DNA: TGCGCCAGCAGCCCAGGGACAGGGGTAGTTGCCCAGTACTTC. This codes for CASSPGTGVVAQYF. The full variable domain, with the rest looked up from reference TRBV5-1 and TRBJ2-5, is KAGVTQTPRYLIKTRGQQVTLSCSPISGHRSVSWYQQTPGQGLQFLFEYFSETQRNKGNFPGRFSGRQFSNSRSEMNVSTLELGDSALYLCASSPGTGVVAQYFGPGTRLLVL.

The chain links TRBV7-8 to TRBJ2-6; 7 bases map to TRBD1. CDR3 length: 16 amino acids. The J segment lost 2 bases and the V segment lost 4 bases, leaving 5 bases of the junction unmatched. The germline CDR1 and CDR2 sequences are SGHVS and FQNEAQ. In DNA form, the CDR3 reads TGTGCCAGCAGCTCGACAGGGATTCCTGGGGCCAACGTCCTGACTTTC. Residues: CASSSTGIPGANVLTF.

The chain links TRBV27 to TRBJ2-5; TRBD1 aligns across 8 bases. The CDR3 sequence is 15 residues long. CDR1 and CDR2 (germline): MNHEY, SMNVEV (reference sequence). Trimming cost V 5 bases and J 5 bases; bases outside gene matches: 10. In DNA form, the CDR3 reads TGTGCCAGCAGTACCCCCGGACAGGGAAGGGAGACCCAGTACTTC. It encodes CASSTPGQGRETQYF.

V and J are TRBV7-2 and TRBJ1-1, with a weak D call TRBD1 (6 bases). The CDR3 covers 17 residues. Deletions cut 3 bases from V and 6 bases from J, with 23 bases between. Germline CDR1 reads SGHTA; CDR2 reads FQGNSA. The DNA for the CDR3 is TGTGCCAGCAGCTTCCCAGGGCTTACAGGGAAAGGCGCTGAAGCTTTCTTT. This sequence encodes CASSFPGLTGKGAEAFF.

This chain joins TRBV4-2 and TRBJ2-1, with D perhaps matching TRBD2 (6 bases). CDR1 and CDR2 (germline): LGHNA, YNFKEQ. The CDR3 has 17 residues. The V gene lost 4 bases and the J gene lost 8 bases, with 24 bases spanning the gap. Here the CDR3 DNA reads TGTGCCAGCAGCCGATTGGGGACTGCCCTACCCCCCGATGAGCAGTTCTTC. Its translation: CASSRLGTALPPDEQFF.

J is TRBJ2-1 and V is TRBV28; D is possibly TRBD1 (5 bases). The V end was cut by 10 bases, the J end by 7 bases, with 20 bases between. This CDR3 region has 14 residues. Germline V gene lookup returns CDR1 MDHEN and CDR2 SYDVKM. The CDR3 region is CAIPAGRATNEQFF. CDR3 coding DNA: TGTGCCATTCCCGCCGGCAGGGCCACGAATGAGCAGTTCTTC.

The V gene is TRBV15, the J gene TRBJ2-5; 10 positions match TRBD2. Germline V gene data show CDR1 as LNHNV and CDR2 as YYDKDF (reference sequence). The CDR3 totals 15 residues. V trimming: 5 bases; J trimming: 2 bases; junction bases outside the gene matches: 5. Here the CDR3 DNA reads TGTGCCACCAGCCTAAGAGCGGGAGGGCAAGAGACCCAGTACTTC. Translation gives CATSLRAGGQETQYF.

J is TRBJ2-3 and V is TRBV19, with D perhaps TRBD1 (6 bases). This CDR3 has 15 amino acids. Looked up from germline, CDR1 is LNHDA and CDR2 is SQIVND (reference sequence). The germline V and J ends were trimmed by 7 bases and 0 bases, with 14 bases remaining between them. CDR3 bases: TGTGCCAGTAAACACAGGGCGACTAGCACAGATACGCAGTATTTT. As protein: CASKHRATSTDTQYF. Based on the CDR3 plus reference TRBV19 and TRBJ2-3, the full variable domain is DGGITQSPKYLFRKEGQNVTLSCEQNLNHDAMYWYRQDPGQGLRLIYYSQIVNDFQKGDIAEGYSVSREKKESFPLTVTSAQKNPTAFYLCASKHRATSTDTQYFGPGTRLTVL.

The chain carries TRBV15 and TRBJ1-6, with 7 positions matching TRBD1. In germline, CDR1 is LNHNV, CDR2 YYDKDF (reference sequence). This CDR3 has 13 residues. With V trimmed by 7 bases and J by 10 bases, 7 bases remained unmatched. Here the CDR3 reads CATTKQGNSPLHF. CDR3 nucleotides: TGTGCCACCACCAAACAGGGGAACTCACCCCTCCACTTT.

This clone has a handful of counts. J is TRBJ1-1 and V is TRBV19; TRBD1 matches 8 bases. Trimming removed 8 bases from V and 0 bases from J; junction bases left unmatched: 14. In germline, CDR1 is LNHDA, CDR2 SQIVND (reference sequence). This CDR3 region has 17 residues. The CDR3 DNA is TGTGCCAGTGCCCCCTTACAGGGGGAACAAATGAACACTGAAGCTTTCTTT. Translating gives CASAPLQGEQMNTEAFF.

The chain employs TRBV3-1 (or the pseudogene TRBV3-2) and TRBJ1-2, with 9 bases matching TRBD1. Germline assignment: CDR1 LGHDT and CDR2 YNNKEL (reference sequence). The trim removed 2 bases at V and 13 bases at J, leaving 14 bases unmatched. The CDR3 totals 15 residues. Here the CDR3 reads CASSQPGQGTSIGTF. CDR3 in DNA: TGTGCCAGCAGCCAACCCGGACAGGGGACTTCTATTGGCACCTTC.

V is TRBV4-1 and J is TRBJ2-7; 7 bases are a match to TRBD1. Germline CDR1 is MGHRA and CDR2 is YSYEKL. J gave up 4 bases and V 4 bases, and 10 bases lay outside the gene matches. The CDR3 runs 15 residues. The CDR3: CASSRIQGRSYEQYF. The CDR3 DNA is TGCGCCAGCAGCCGGATACAGGGGAGATCTTACGAGCAGTACTTC.